The clone carrying this TCR beta chain has a count of ten or more. What it binds is unknown. The CDR3 is 14 amino acids. Germline lookup yields CDR1 MDHEN and CDR2 SYDVKM. Germline trimming cut 3 bases from V and 6 bases from J; bases unmatched to any gene: 8. Time point given: newly diagnosed GD, antithyroid drugs for less than 3 months. The authors made the TCR library using RNA they extracted from PBMCs. Peripheral blood, 7.5 to 9 milliliters of it, was drawn into EDTA tubes. This sample was included in a study of regulatory T cells in long-lasting Graves disease. Findings of the study overall: Persistent disease exhibited a predilection for TRBV28, TRBJ1-2 and TRBJ2-5.

For TCR beta, libraries came from iRepertoire HTBI primers and Arm-PCR of CDR3 regions. Methods used by the authors: From all samples, identification returned approximately 14 TRBJ and approximately 63 TRBV segments. TCRdb redid the calling of the multiplex PCR reads with MiXCR, one entry per CDR3 protein. V and J calls and clone size were set by TCRdb, not the authors. The sample lists more than 300,000 distinct CDR3 sequences; roughly 16% were seen once. The sequence was obtained from a female donor with Graves disease. This chain uses TRBV28 with TRBJ2-7, with 7 nucleotides matching TRBD1. The material was peripheral blood mononuclear cells (PBMCs), obtained at new diagnosis, from a patient treated with antithyroid drugs. The CDR3 DNA reads as TGTGCCAGCAGTTTGTTAGACAGGGCGGTCGAGCAGTACTTC. This codes for CASSLLDRAVEQYF.